These 10 T cell receptor beta chains were sequenced from one sample in a study of response to subunit inactivated influenza vaccine listed by TCRdb under 2018. Library creation used RT-PCR. The instrument given in TCRdb is Illumina HiSeq 2500. TCRdb reprocessing: public reads trimmed at Q25 with fastp, clones called with MiXCR, in-frame beta chains kept. Rows merge per CDR3 protein into single entries with the most common DNA and genes. Within this sample are 600,000 to 850,000 distinct CDR3 sequences, with around 15% of them counted one time only. The ten top clones hold 7.5% to 9% of the sample. The sample was PBMCs from blood, taken roughly 15 days before vaccination. These receptors were collected from a man aged 45 to 65 who received an inactivated influenza vaccine. Donor details come from another sample of the same person, matched by shared clones.

This clonotype has only a few counts. The chain combines TRBV5-1 with TRBJ1-6; TRBD1 is a possible D gene (5 bases). The germline V gene encodes CDR1 SGHRS and CDR2 YFSETQ. V was cut by 3 bases and J by 7 bases, with 11 bases left in between. CDR3 length equals 14 residues. CDR3 protein: CASSSKGTNSPLHF. Here the CDR3 DNA reads TGCGCCAGCAGCTCAAAAGGGACGAATTCACCCCTCCACTTT.

In its sample, this clonotype was seen a few times. The rearrangement joins TRBV29-1 to TRBJ1-3; tentative D call: TRBD1 (6 bases). V dropped 3 bases and J dropped 0 bases, with 12 bases sitting between them. Per the germline V gene, CDR1 is SQVTM and CDR2 is ANQGSEA. This CDR3 is built from 15 residues. The CDR3 nucleotides are TGCAGCGTTGATGGGACAACGAGCTCTGGAAACACCATATATTTT. Translation: CSVDGTTSSGNTIYF.

This clonotype has only a few counts. The J gene is TRBJ2-7, the V gene TRBV7-9; 7 bases fit TRBD2. The junction had 7 bases not matched to a gene; V was cut back by 5 bases and J by 3 bases. The CDR3 sequence is 14 residues long. The germline V gene has CDR1 SEHNR and CDR2 FQNEAQ (reference sequence). This CDR3 reads CASSPAGGVYEQYF. In DNA form, the CDR3 reads TGTGCCAGCAGCCCGGCTGGGGGGGTCTACGAGCAGTACTTC.

This clonotype was counted at least ten times. This chain links TRBV5-1 with TRBJ2-1, with 9 bases that match TRBD2. The CDR3 spans 19 residues. Germline V gene lookup returns CDR1 SGHRS and CDR2 YFSETQ. V dropped 2 bases and J dropped 6; count of bases not matched to a gene: 18. CDR3 amino acids: CASSFGSGRPITGGNEQFF. The CDR3, as DNA: TGCGCCAGCAGCTTCGGTAGCGGGAGACCCATAACCGGCGGCAATGAGCAGTTCTTC.

V and J are TRBV15 and TRBJ2-3; weak D call: TRBD2 (7 bases). This CDR3 region has 14 residues. Trimming took off 5 bases at V and 6 bases at J, with 15 bases between the two ends. Germline assignment: CDR1 LNHNV and CDR2 YYDKDF (reference sequence). The CDR3 region is CATSGRGREDTQYF. The CDR3 coding sequence is TGTGCCACCAGCGGAAGGGGGAGGGAGGATACGCAGTATTTT.

The gene calls are TRBV10-2 and TRBJ1-2, with 8 bases aligning to TRBD1. Germline assignment: CDR1 WSHSY and CDR2 SAAADI. The CDR3 totals 15 residues. The junction had 10 bases not matched to a gene; V was cut back by 2 bases and J by 8 bases. Here the CDR3 reads CASSEAATGAWGYTF. The CDR3 nucleotides are TGCGCCAGCAGTGAGGCCGCGACAGGGGCGTGGGGCTACACCTTC.

The chain joins TRBV5-8 to TRBJ1-6; 10 bases match TRBD1. Germline V gene lookup returns CDR1 SGHTS and CDR2 YDEGEE. This CDR3 comprises 16 residues. The V and J ends lost 4 bases and 8 bases, in that order; junction bases with no gene match: 9. The DNA of the CDR3 is TGTGCCAGCAGCAAACCCGGGACAGGGGTTGATTCACCCCTCCACTTT. Amino acids: CASSKPGTGVDSPLHF.

Points on this clonotype: Given a much more abundant clone one base away, this may be a read error. The chain has TRBV5-1 and TRBJ1-2, with 9 bases lining up with TRBD1. The CDR3 sequence is 14 residues long. The germline V gene has CDR1 SGHRS and CDR2 YFSETQ. V was clipped by 2 bases and J by 2 bases; unmatched bases: 1. The CDR3 nucleotides read TGCGCCAGCAGCTTCGACAGGGGGAACTATGGCTACACCTTC. The encoded protein is CASSFDRGNYGYTF.

The chain couples TRBV28 to TRBJ2-2, with D tentatively TRBD2 (5 bases). CDR1 is MDHEN and CDR2 is SYDVKM in the germline V gene. The CDR3 runs to 13 residues. Trimming stripped 5 bases from V and 5 bases from J, with 9 bases between. The CDR3 DNA is TGTGCCAGCAGTGCGGGCGGAACCGGGGAGCTGTTTTTT. Its translation: CASSAGGTGELFF.

This clonotype was counted a few times. The chain couples TRBV10-3 to TRBJ1-5; D may be TRBD1 (5 bases). In germline, CDR1 is ENHRY, CDR2 SYGVKD. Trimming took 0 bases from V and 4 from J, leaving 7 bases between them. CDR3 length: 14 residues. As DNA, the CDR3 is TGTGCCATCAGTGAGTCCAGGGAAAATCAGCCCCAGCATTTT. It codes for CAISESRENQPQHF.